These 25 T cell receptor beta chains originate from one sample sequenced in a study of T cells in Graves' hyperthyroidism and ophthalmopathy. Amplified TCR beta CDR3 regions came from RNA transcripts. The HTBI primer set drove a first-round RT-PCR of the TCR CDR3. TCRdb recomputed calls from the multiplex PCR reads with MiXCR, one row per CDR3 protein. The data hold some 380,000 distinct CDR3 sequences, with less than 15% observed a single time. Sequenced input: blood. Receptor source: a man younger than 40 with Graves' hyperthyroidism that later progressed to Graves' ophthalmopathy.

This clonotype was seen ten or more times. The chain recombines TRBV5-1 with TRBJ1-1, with TRBD1 matching over 12 bases. In germline, CDR1 is SGHRS, CDR2 YFSETQ. Trimming cost V 3 bases and J 3 bases; bases outside gene matches: 6. This CDR3 comprises 16 residues. CDR3 bases: TGCGCCAGCAGCTCCCTGGGACAGGGGGCGTACACTGAAGCTTTCTTT. Residues: CASSSLGQGAYTEAFF.

This clonotype was picked up a small number of times. This chain connects TRBV2 to TRBJ2-6; 7 bases are shared with TRBD1. V dropped 6 bases and J dropped 0; count of bases not matched to a gene: 5. This CDR3 contains 16 residues. Germline CDR1 SNHLY, CDR2 FYNNEI. CDR3 loop: CASSPGQLSGANVLTF. Here the CDR3 DNA reads TGTGCCAGCAGCCCGGGACAGCTCTCTGGGGCCAACGTCCTGACTTTC.

This clonotype came up many times. A read error may account for a junction end that differs from germline. V gene TRBV20-1 combines with J gene TRBJ2-7; TRBD2 aligns across 10 bases. CDR1 and CDR2 (germline): DFQATT, SNEGSKA (reference sequence). The CDR3 is made up of 17 amino acids. The CDR3 DNA reads as TGCAGTGCGAGAGGACTAGCGGATTATCTCCTAGGTGACGAGCAGTACTTC. Its protein product is CSARGLADYLLGDEQYF.

A few counts support this clonotype. This chain uses TRBV29-1 with TRBJ2-1; 7 bases are a match to TRBD2. Trimming cost V 4 bases and J 8 bases; bases outside gene matches: 14. The CDR3 totals 15 residues. CDR1 and CDR2 (germline): SQVTM, ANQGSEA. The CDR3, as DNA: TGCAGCGTTGGGGGAAGACTAGCAATAAGCGATGAGCAGTTCTTC. Amino acids: CSVGGRLAISDEQFF.

This clonotype occurred many times. The chain uses TRBV18 and TRBJ2-7; D may correspond to TRBD1 or TRBD2 (5 bases each). Germline V gives CDR1 KGHSH, CDR2 LQKENI. V dropped 3 bases and J dropped 5 bases, with 17 bases sitting between them. The CDR3 runs to 15 residues. The DNA for the CDR3 is TGTGCCAGCTCACCCCGCAGAGGGGAGAAGAACGAGCAGTACTTC. Translation gives CASSPRRGEKNEQYF.

This clonotype has ten or more counts. V and J are TRBV6-1 and TRBJ2-7, with a tentative D call TRBD1 (6 bases). V lost 6 bases and J lost 4, with 19 bases in between. The CDR3 is made up of 15 amino acids. Germline V gives CDR1 MNHNS, CDR2 SASEGT. CDR3 sequence: CASRSPGDPLYEQYF. Written as DNA, the CDR3 is TGTGCCAGCAGATCTCCAGGGGATCCACTTTACGAGCAGTACTTC.

This clonotype was picked up many times. The genes are TRBV2 and TRBJ1-5, with D uncertain. Germline loops: CDR1 SNHLY, CDR2 FYNNEI. Between the trimmed V and J ends, which lost 4 bases and 0 bases, there was a span of 7 bases. The CDR3 is 14 residues long. Here the CDR3 reads CASSVVVSNQPQHF. The CDR3 coding sequence is TGTGCCAGCAGTGTCGTGGTTAGCAATCAGCCCCAGCATTTT.

This clonotype was counted at least ten times. The chain combines TRBV7-2 with TRBJ2-2; 8 bases are shared with TRBD2. V lost 3 bases and J lost 3; bases outside the gene matches: 12. The germline V gene has CDR1 SGHTA and CDR2 FQGNSA. This CDR3 has 18 residues. The CDR3 loop reads CASSFLPRGAADTGELFF. CDR3 coding DNA: TGTGCCAGCAGCTTCCTACCGCGGGGGGCAGCAGACACCGGGGAGCTGTTTTTT.

In this sample, this clonotype turned up a few times. V gene TRBV25-1 combines with J gene TRBJ2-7, with D perhaps TRBD1 (6 bases). Germline V gene data show CDR1 as MGHDK and CDR2 as SYGVNS. The CDR3 spans 14 residues. V dropped 6 bases and J dropped 0 bases, with 12 bases sitting between them. This CDR3 is CASSGDMPSYEQYF. In DNA form, the CDR3 reads TGTGCCAGCAGCGGGGACATGCCCTCCTACGAGCAGTACTTC.

V is TRBV7-9 and J is TRBJ1-5; a weak D match, TRBD1 (6 bases). Germline CDR1 is SEHNR and CDR2 is FQNEAQ (reference sequence). There are 15 residues in the CDR3. Trimming took 4 bases from V and 3 from J, leaving 13 bases between them. CDR3 region: CASSSTGDNNQPQHF. DNA for the CDR3: TGTGCCAGCAGCTCAACTGGGGACAACAATCAGCCCCAGCATTTT. The full variable domain, in which reference TRBV7-9 and TRBJ1-5 provide the parts outside the CDR3, is DTGVSQNPRHKITKRGQNVTFRCDPISEHNRLYWYRQTLGQGPEFLTYFQNEAQLEKSRLLSDRFSAERPKGSFSTLEIQRTEQGDSAMYLCASSSTGDNNQPQHFGDGTRLSIL.

This clonotype has ten or more counts. The chain has TRBV9 and TRBJ2-3, with 9 bases that match TRBD1. Germline trimming cut 4 bases from V and 4 bases from J; bases unmatched to any gene: 10. Looked up from germline, CDR1 is SGDLS and CDR2 is YYNGEE. The CDR3 contains 16 residues. In DNA, the CDR3 is TGTGCCAGCAGCATTCCCGGGACAGGGTTTTCAGATACGCAGTATTTT. Its protein product is CASSIPGTGFSDTQYF. Supplemented by reference TRBV9 and TRBJ2-3, the full variable domain reads DSGVTQTPKHLITATGQRVTLRCSPRSGDLSVYWYQQSLDQGLQFLIQYYNGEERAKGNILERFSAQQFPDLHSELNLSSLELGDSALYFCASSIPGTGFSDTQYFGPGTRLTVL.

This clonotype was picked up a small number of times. A much bigger clone sits one base away, suggesting this may be a read error. This likely comes from a read error, as the CDR3 has no conserved phenylalanine or tryptophan at its end. The V call is TRBV28, the J call TRBJ2-3, with 7 bases identical to TRBD1. The CDR3 extends over 13 amino acids. CDR1 is MDHEN and CDR2 is SYDVKM in the germline V gene. Unmatched junction bases numbered 4, after V lost 5 bases and J lost 5 bases. Here the CDR3 reads CASSADREDTQYS. CDR3 nucleotides: TGTGCCAGCAGTGCCGACAGGGAAGATACGCAGTATTCT.

This clonotype has only a few counts. V and J are TRBV12-3 or TRBV12-4 and TRBJ2-2, with TRBD2 identical over 7 bases. Trimming at V came to 6 bases and at J to 5 bases, leaving 9 bases not matched to a gene. The CDR3 is 15 amino acids. The CDR3: CASRSLSGVTGELFF. The CDR3, as DNA: TGTGCCAGCAGGTCCCTGAGCGGGGTAACCGGGGAGCTGTTTTTT.

This clonotype was seen many times. This sequence joins TRBV27 and TRBJ2-4, with unresolved D. The V and J ends lost 2 bases and 4 bases respectively, with 15 bases between them. Germline CDR1 reads MNHEY; CDR2 reads SMNVEV (reference sequence). The CDR3 spans 16 residues. The CDR3 DNA reads TGTGCCAGCAGTTTAGGTCGAAGGACGGGTAAAAACATTCAGTACTTC. Translating gives CASSLGRRTGKNIQYF.

This clonotype was seen at least ten times. The chain links TRBV2 to TRBJ1-1, with 10 bases fitting TRBD1. This CDR3 contains 13 residues. The V and J ends lost 8 bases and 4 bases, in that order; junction bases with no gene match: 4. Germline values: CDR1 SNHLY, CDR2 FYNNEI. The CDR3 loop is CASRGTGATEAFF. The CDR3 DNA reads as TGTGCCAGCCGCGGGACAGGGGCCACTGAAGCTTTCTTT.

This clonotype occurred many times. The chain combines TRBV20-1 with TRBJ2-3; tentative D call: TRBD1 (5 bases). V was shortened by 3 bases and J by 2 bases, with 9 bases between the two germline ends. The CDR3 length is 13 residues. Germline CDR1 reads DFQATT; CDR2 reads SNEGSKA (reference sequence). The CDR3 DNA follows: TGCAGTGCTAGCCAAGGGGTCACAGATACGCAGTATTTT. Translation: CSASQGVTDTQYF.

This clonotype was counted at least ten times. The rearrangement uses TRBV5-1 and TRBJ2-7, with D perhaps matching TRBD1 (6 bases). The CDR3 runs to 14 residues. Germline V gene sequence: CDR1 SGHRS, CDR2 YFSETQ. V was cut by 4 bases and J by 3 bases, with 14 bases left in between. The CDR3 nucleotides read TGCGCCAGCAGCGCGACAGGAGACCTCTACGAGCAGTACTTC. Amino acid sequence: CASSATGDLYEQYF.

The chain links TRBV6-5 to TRBJ1-3; D ambiguous. CDR3 length equals 15 residues. Trimming removed 2 bases at V and 5 bases at J, with 13 bases between. The germline CDR1 and CDR2 sequences are MNHEY and SVGAGI. In DNA form, the CDR3 reads TGTGCCAGCAGTTACGAAGGGATCCTAAGAAACACCATATATTTT. Its protein product is CASSYEGILRNTIYF.

The sample holds a few counts of this clonotype. The rearrangement uses TRBV10-3 and TRBJ2-5; D perhaps matches TRBD2 (6 bases). V was cut by 4 bases and J by 1 base, with 10 bases left in between. This CDR3 contains 14 residues. Germline CDR1 reads ENHRY; CDR2 reads SYGVKD. The CDR3, as DNA: TGTGCCATCAGTGCGTGGGGGGTCCAAGAGACCCAGTACTTC. Its translation: CAISAWGVQETQYF.

A few counts support this clonotype. As DNA, the CDR3 is TGTGCCAGTAGTAGAAGACAGAACTCTGGGGCCAACGTCCTGACTTTC. This sequence encodes CASSRRQNSGANVLTF. This chain connects TRBV19 to TRBJ2-6; tentatively, D is TRBD1 (5 bases). The V gene lost 4 bases and the J gene lost 0 bases, with 10 bases spanning the gap. This CDR3 is built from 16 residues. Germline CDR1 is LNHDA and CDR2 is SQIVND (reference sequence).

In the case of this clonotype: Being one base from a much bigger clone, this may be a read error. The chain couples TRBV7-9 to TRBJ2-3; the match to TRBD2 covers 9 bases. Germline V gene data show CDR1 as SEHNR and CDR2 as FQNEAQ (reference sequence). The CDR3 covers 17 residues. The CDR3 region has the DNA TGTGCCAGCAGCCTGAGACCAGCGGGGGGACTCACAGATACGGAGTATTTT. The encoded protein is CASSLRPAGGLTDTEYF.

This clonotype was seen more than once but under ten times. The rearrangement uses TRBV29-1 and TRBJ2-2; TRBD1 aligns across 8 bases. The CDR3 consists of 14 residues. CDR1 is SQVTM and CDR2 is ANQGSEA in the germline V gene. J was trimmed by 4 bases and V by 8 bases; bases with no gene match: 9. CDR3 bases: TGCAGCCCAAGTCAGGGGGCGACCACCGGGGAGCTGTTTTTT. The encoded protein is CSPSQGATTGELFF.

This chain links TRBV20-1 with TRBJ1-5; D possibly corresponds to TRBD1 (5 bases). Germline-derived CDR1 and CDR2 are DFQATT and SNEGSKA (reference sequence). V was clipped by 5 bases and J by 6 bases, with 23 bases between them. The CDR3 has 16 amino acids. The CDR3 sequence is CSAFGSFSVRGQPQHF. The CDR3 coding sequence is TGCAGTGCTTTTGGGTCCTTCTCCGTAAGGGGTCAGCCCCAGCATTTT.

This clonotype has at least ten counts. The rearrangement links TRBV20-1 to TRBJ2-3; 12 bases fit TRBD2. CDR3 size: 15 residues. Germline V CDR1 and CDR2: DFQATT, SNEGSKA (reference sequence). Trimming took 5 bases from V and 3 from J; bases not matched to a gene: 6. CDR3 in DNA: TGCAGTGCTGAGACTAGCGGGGGTAGGACAGATACGCAGTATTTT. Residues: CSAETSGGRTDTQYF.

The V call is TRBV27, the J call TRBJ2-3; the match to TRBD1 covers 7 bases. The CDR3 has 18 amino acids. Germline CDR1 is MNHEY and CDR2 is SMNVEV (reference sequence). Trimming at V came to 1 base and at J to 1 base, leaving 11 bases not matched to a gene. CDR3 protein: CASSLFPRTGKGTDTQYF. CDR3 nucleotide sequence: TGTGCCAGCAGTTTATTCCCCAGGACAGGAAAGGGCACAGATACGCAGTATTTT.